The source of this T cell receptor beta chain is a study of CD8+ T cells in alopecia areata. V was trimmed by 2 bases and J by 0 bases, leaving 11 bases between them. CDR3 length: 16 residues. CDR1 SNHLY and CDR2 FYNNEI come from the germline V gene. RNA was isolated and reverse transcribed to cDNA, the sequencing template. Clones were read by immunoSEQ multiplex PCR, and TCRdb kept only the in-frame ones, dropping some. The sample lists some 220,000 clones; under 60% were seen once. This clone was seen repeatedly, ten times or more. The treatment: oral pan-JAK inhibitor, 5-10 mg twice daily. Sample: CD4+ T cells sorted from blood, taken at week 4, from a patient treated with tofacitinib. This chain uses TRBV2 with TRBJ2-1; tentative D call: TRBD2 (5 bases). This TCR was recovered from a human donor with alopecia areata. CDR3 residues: CASSESERSSYNEQFF. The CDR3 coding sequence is TGTGCCAGCAGTGAAAGCGAGCGGAGCTCCTACAATGAGCAGTTCTTC.